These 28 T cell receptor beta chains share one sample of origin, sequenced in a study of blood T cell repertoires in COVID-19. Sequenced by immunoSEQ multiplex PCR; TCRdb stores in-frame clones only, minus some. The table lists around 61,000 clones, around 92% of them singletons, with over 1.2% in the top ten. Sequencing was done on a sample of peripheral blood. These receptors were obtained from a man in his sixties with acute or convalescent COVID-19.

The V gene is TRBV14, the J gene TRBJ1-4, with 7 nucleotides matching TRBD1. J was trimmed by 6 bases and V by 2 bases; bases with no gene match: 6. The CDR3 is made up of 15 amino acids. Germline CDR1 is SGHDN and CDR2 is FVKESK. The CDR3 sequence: CASSQLRDRDEKLFF. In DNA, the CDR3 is TGTGCCAGCAGCCAACTCCGGGACAGAGATGAAAAACTGTTTTTT.

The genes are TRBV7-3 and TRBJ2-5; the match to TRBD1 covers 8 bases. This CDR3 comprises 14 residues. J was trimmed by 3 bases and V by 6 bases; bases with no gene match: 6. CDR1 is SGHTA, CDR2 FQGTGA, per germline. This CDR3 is CASRSGTGEETQYF. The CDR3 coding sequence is TGTGCCAGCAGATCCGGGACAGGAGAAGAGACCCAGTACTTC.

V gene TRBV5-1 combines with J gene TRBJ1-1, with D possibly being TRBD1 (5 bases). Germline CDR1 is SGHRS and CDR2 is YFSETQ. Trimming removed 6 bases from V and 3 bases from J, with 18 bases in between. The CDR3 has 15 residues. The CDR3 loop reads CASNRLQTGDTEAFF. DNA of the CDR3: TGCGCCAGCAACAGACTCCAAACAGGAGACACTGAAGCTTTCTTT.

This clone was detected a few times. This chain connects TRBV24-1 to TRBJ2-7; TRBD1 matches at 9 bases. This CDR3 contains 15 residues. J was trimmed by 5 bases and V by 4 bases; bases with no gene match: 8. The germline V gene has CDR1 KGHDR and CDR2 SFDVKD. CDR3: CATSDPGQGSNEQYF. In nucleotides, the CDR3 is TGTGCCACCAGTGACCCGGGACAGGGTAGTAACGAGCAGTACTTC.

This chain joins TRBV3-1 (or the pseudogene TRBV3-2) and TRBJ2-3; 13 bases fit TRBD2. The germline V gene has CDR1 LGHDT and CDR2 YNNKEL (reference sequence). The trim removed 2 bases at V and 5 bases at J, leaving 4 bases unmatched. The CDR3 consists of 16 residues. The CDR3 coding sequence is TGTGCCAGCAGCCAATGGGGGACTAGCGGGGAAGATACGCAGTATTTT. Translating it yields CASSQWGTSGEDTQYF.

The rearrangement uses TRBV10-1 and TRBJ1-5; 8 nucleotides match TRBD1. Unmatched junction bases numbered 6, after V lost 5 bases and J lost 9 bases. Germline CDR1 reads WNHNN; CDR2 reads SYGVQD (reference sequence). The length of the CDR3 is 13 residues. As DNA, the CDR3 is TGCGCCAGCAGTCAGGACAGGGCTTGGCCCCAGCATTTT. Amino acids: CASSQDRAWPQHF.

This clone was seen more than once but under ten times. CDR3 protein: CASSYQGVSNQPQHF. DNA for the CDR3: TGTGCCAGCAGCTATCAGGGGGTTAGCAATCAGCCCCAGCATTTT. The chain is built from TRBV27 and TRBJ1-5, with 7 bases aligning to TRBD1. The CDR3 runs 15 residues. Trimming took 6 bases from V and 0 from J; bases not matched to a gene: 5. Germline-derived CDR1 and CDR2 are MNHEY and SMNVEV (reference sequence).

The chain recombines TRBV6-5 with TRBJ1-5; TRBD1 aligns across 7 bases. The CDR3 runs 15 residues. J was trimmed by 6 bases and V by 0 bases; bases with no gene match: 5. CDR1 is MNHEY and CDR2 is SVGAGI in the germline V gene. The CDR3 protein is CASSYSSPGGQPQHF. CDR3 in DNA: TGTGCCAGCAGTTACTCGTCGCCAGGGGGTCAGCCCCAGCATTTT.

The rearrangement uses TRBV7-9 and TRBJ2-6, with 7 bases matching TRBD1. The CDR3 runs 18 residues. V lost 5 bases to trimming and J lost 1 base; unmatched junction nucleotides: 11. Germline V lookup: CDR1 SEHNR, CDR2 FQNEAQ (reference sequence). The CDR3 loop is CASSAYRGVISGANVLTF. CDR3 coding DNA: TGTGCCAGCAGCGCGTACAGGGGTGTTATTTCTGGGGCCAACGTCCTGACTTTC.

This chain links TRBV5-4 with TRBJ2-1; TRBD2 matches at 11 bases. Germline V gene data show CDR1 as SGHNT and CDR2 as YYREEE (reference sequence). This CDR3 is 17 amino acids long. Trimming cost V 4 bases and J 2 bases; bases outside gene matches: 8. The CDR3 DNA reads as TGTGCCAGCAGCGGGATAGCGGGGGGGCCTGCCTACAATGAGCAGTTCTTC. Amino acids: CASSGIAGGPAYNEQFF.

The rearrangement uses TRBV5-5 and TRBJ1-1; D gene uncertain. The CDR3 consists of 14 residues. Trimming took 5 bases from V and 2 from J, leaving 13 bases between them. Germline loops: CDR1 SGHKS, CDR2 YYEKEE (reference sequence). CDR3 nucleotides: TGTGCCAGCAGGAGCGGCCAGCCCAACACTGAAGCTTTCTTT. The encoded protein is CASRSGQPNTEAFF.

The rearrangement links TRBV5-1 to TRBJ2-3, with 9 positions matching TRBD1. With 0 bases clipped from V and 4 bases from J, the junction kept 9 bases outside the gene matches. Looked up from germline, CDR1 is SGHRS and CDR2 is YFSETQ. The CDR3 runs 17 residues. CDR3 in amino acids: CASSLDRGPVESDTQYF. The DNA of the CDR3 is TGCGCCAGCAGCTTGGACAGGGGGCCGGTAGAATCAGATACGCAGTATTTT.

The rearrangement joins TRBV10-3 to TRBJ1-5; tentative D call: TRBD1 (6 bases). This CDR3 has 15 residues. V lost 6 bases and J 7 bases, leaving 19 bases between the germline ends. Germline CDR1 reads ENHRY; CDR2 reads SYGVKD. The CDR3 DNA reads TGTGCCATCAGCGCAGTACAGGGAATGAGGCAGCCCCAGCATTTT. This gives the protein CAISAVQGMRQPQHF.

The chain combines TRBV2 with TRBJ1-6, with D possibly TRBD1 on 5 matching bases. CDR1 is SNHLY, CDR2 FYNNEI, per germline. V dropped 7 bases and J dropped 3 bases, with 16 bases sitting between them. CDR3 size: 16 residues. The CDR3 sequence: CASTLGPLNYNSPLHF. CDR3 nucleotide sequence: TGTGCCAGCACCTTGGGGCCACTGAACTATAATTCACCCCTCCACTTT.

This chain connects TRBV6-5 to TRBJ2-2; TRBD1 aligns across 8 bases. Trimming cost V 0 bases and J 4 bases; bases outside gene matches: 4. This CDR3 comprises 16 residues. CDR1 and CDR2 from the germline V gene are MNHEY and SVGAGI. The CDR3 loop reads CASSYSTGEFTGELFF. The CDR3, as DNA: TGTGCCAGCAGTTACTCGACAGGGGAATTCACCGGGGAGCTGTTTTTT.

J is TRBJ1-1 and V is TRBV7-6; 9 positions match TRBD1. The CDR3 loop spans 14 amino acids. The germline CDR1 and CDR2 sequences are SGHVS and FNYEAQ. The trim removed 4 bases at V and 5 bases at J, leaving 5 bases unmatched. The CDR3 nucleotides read TGTGCCAGCAGCTCGGGGACAGGGTTGACTGAAGCTTTCTTT. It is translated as CASSSGTGLTEAFF.

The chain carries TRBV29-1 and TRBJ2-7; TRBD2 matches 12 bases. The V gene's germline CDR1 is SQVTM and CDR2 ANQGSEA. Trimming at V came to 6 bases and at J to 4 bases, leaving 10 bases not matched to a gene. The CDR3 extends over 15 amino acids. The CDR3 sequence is CSVQLAGGALYEQYF. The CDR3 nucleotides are TGCAGCGTCCAACTAGCGGGGGGCGCCTTATACGAGCAGTACTTC.

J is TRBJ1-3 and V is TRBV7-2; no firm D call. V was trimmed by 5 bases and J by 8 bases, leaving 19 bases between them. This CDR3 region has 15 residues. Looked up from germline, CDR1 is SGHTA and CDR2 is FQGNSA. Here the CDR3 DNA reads TGTGCCAGCAGCCTACAGCCCCAGGATCGAGACACCATATATTTT. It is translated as CASSLQPQDRDTIYF. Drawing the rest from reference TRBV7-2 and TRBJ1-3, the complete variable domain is GAGVSQSPSNKVTEKGKDVELRCDPISGHTALYWYRQSLGQGLEFLIYFQGNSAPDKSGLPSDRFSAERTGGSVSTLTIQRTQQEDSAVYLCASSLQPQDRDTIYFGEGSWLTVV.

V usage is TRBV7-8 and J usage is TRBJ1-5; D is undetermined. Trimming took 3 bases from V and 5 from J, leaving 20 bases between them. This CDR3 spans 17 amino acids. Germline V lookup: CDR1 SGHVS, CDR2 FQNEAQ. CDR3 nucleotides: TGTGCCAGCAGCTTGTACCCCGATCCGCTCAGCGATCAGCCCCAGCATTTT. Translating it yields CASSLYPDPLSDQPQHF.

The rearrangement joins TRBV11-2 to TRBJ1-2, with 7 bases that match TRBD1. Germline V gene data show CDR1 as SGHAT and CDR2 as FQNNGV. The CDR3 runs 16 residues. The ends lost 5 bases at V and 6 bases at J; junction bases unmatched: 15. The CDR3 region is CASSRADRVFVNGYTF. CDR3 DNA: TGTGCCAGCAGCCGGGCTGACAGGGTATTTGTCAATGGCTACACCTTC.

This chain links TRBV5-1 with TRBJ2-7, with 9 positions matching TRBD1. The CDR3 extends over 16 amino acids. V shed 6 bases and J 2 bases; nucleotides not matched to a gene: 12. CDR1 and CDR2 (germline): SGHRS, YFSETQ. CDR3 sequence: CASKRGGQGLTYEQYF. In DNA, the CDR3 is TGCGCCAGCAAGCGAGGGGGACAGGGCCTTACCTACGAGCAGTACTTC.

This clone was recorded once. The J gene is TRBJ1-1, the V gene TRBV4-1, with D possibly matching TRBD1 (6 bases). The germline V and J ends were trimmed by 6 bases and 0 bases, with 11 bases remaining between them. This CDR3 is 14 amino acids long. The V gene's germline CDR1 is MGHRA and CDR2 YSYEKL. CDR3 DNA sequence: TGCGCCAGCAGGGGAAGGGGGATGAACACTGAAGCTTTCTTT. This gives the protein CASRGRGMNTEAFF.

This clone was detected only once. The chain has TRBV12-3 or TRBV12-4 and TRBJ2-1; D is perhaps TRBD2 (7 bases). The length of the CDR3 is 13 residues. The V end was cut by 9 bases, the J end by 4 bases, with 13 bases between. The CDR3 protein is CASRGGGYNEQFF. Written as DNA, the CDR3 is TGTGCCAGTCGCGGGGGCGGTTACAATGAGCAGTTCTTC.

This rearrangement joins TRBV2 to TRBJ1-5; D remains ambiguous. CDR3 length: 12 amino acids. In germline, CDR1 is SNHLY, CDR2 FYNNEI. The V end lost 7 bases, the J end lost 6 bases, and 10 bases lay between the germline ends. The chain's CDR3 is CASMDEGQPQHF. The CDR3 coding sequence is TGTGCCAGCATGGATGAGGGTCAGCCCCAGCATTTT.

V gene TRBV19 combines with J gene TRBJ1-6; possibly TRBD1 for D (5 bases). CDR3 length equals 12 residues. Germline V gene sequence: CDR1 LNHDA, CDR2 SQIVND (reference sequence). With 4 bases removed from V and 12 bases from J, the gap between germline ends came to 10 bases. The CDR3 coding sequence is TGTGCCAGTAGTACACCGGGACTACCCCTCCACTTT. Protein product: CASSTPGLPLHF. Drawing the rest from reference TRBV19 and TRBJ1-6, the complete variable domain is DGGITQSPKYLFRKEGQNVTLSCEQNLNHDAMYWYRQDPGQGLRLIYYSQIVNDFQKGDIAEGYSVSREKKESFPLTVTSAQKNPTAFYLCASSTPGLPLHFGNGTRLTVT.

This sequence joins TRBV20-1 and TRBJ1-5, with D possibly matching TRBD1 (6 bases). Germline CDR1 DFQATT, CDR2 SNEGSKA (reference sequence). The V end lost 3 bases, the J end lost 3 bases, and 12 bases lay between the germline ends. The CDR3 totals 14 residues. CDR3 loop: CSASPGTLNQPQHF. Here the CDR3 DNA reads TGCAGTGCTAGTCCCGGGACACTCAATCAGCCCCAGCATTTT.

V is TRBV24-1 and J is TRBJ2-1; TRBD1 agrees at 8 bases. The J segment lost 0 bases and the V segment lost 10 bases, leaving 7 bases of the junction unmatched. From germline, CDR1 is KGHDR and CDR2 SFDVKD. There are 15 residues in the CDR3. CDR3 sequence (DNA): TGTGCCACACAAAGGACAGGGAGCTCCTACAATGAGCAGTTCTTC. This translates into CATQRTGSSYNEQFF.

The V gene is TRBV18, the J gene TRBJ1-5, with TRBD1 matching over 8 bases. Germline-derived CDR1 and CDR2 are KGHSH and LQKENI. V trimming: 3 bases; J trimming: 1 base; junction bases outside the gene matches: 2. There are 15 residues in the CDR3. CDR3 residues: CASSPDRGSNQPQHF. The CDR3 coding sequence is TGTGCCAGCTCACCCGACAGGGGAAGCAATCAGCCCCAGCATTTT.